This T cell receptor beta chain originates from a study of blood T cells in healthy people across ages. Study outcomes and limitations: Higher diversity, along with more naive CD4+ cells, distinguished long-lived donors from aged donors.

CDR1 is LGHNA and CDR2 is YSLEER in the germline V gene. The V end lost 0 bases, the J end lost 7 bases, and 15 bases lay between the germline ends. The CDR3 is 15 amino acids. To note about this clonotype: Its antigen remains unknown.

The second PCR ran about 6 to 12 cycles with a sample-barcoded 5' primer and J-beta primers. TCRdb independently ran MiXCR on the 5' RACE reads; one entry per CDR3 protein. The profile covers roughly 2 million distinct CDR3 sequences, with less than 50% appearing a single time and around 2.1% taken by the ten largest. J is TRBJ1-1 and V is TRBV4-3; possible D gene TRBD1, 5 bases. The material sequenced was blood. This TCR was recovered from a middle-aged woman in good health. CDR3: CASSQDLAGLVEAFF. In nucleotides, the CDR3 is TGCGCCAGCAGCCAAGATCTGGCAGGGTTGGTTGAAGCTTTCTTT.